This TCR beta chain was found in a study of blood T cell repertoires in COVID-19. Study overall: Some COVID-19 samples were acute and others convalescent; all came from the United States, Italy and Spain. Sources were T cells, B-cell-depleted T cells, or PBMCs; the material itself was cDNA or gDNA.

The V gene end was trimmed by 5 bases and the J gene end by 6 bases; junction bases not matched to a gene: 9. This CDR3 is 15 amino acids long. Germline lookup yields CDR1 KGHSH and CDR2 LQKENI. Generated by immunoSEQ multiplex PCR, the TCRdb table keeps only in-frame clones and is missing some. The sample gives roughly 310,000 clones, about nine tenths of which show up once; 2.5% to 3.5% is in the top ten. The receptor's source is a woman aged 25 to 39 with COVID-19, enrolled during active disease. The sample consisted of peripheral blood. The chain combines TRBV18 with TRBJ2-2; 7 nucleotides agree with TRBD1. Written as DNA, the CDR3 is TGTGCCAGCTCATCAAGACAGGGTAATCCCGGGGAGCTGTTTTTT. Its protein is CASSSRQGNPGELFF.